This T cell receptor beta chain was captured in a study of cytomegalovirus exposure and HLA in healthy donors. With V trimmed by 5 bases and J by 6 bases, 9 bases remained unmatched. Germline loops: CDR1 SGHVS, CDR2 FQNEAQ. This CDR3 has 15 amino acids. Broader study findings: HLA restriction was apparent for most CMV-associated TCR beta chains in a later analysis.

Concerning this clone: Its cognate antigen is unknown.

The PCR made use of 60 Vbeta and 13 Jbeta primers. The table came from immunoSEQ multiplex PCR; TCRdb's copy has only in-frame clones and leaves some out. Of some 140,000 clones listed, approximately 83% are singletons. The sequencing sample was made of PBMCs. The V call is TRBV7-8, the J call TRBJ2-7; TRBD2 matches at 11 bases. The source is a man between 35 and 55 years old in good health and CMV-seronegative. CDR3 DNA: TGTGCCAGCAGCGCCACTAGCGGGAGCCACTCCGAGCAGTACTTC. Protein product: CASSATSGSHSEQYF.